The present T cell receptor (beta chain) was sequenced within a study of graft-versus-host responses after intestinal transplantation. Study-level background: Anti-thymocyte globulin induction preceded about three years of tacrolimus and steroid maintenance in all recipients.

Germline CDR1 reads SGDLS; CDR2 reads YYNGEE. The CDR3 has 14 residues. V gave up 3 bases and J gave up 4 bases, with 10 bases separating them. Notes on the study in general: The authors found GvH clones in recipient marrow, some appearing first in ileum or blood.

Only in-frame clones appear in the TCRdb table, and some are missing; sequencing was by immunoSEQ multiplex PCR. The repertoire holds roughly 120,000 clones, approximately 92% seen once, with under 0.3% in the top ten. About this clone: What it recognizes is unknown.

This receptor was obtained from a human donor who was the organ donor for an intestinal transplant. The source was unstimulated CD4+ T cells sorted from spleen or lymph node cells, collected before transplant. V is TRBV9 and J is TRBJ2-2; D gene ambiguous. CDR3 DNA: TGTGCCAGCAGCGAAGACATAGGCACCGGGGAGCTGTTTTTT. Translating it yields CASSEDIGTGELFF.